One and the same sample provided the 17 T cell receptor beta chains below, sequenced in a study of T cell clonality in common variable immunodeficiency. General observations from the study: In common variable immunodeficiency, TCR beta chains reportedly carried fewer deletions and N-nucleotide insertions.

The repertoire was sequenced with immunoSEQ multiplex PCR; TCRdb's copy has only in-frame clones and lacks some. This sample carries about 32,000 clones, none of them present only once. For these receptors, no antigen is known. Sequences were obtained from peripheral blood mononuclear cells. All receptors derive from a human donor with common variable immunodeficiency.

Regarding this clone: The read gets to within 3 residues of the CDR3 end, and the germline J gene fills in the rest. The J gene is TRBJ2-7, the V gene TRBV7-2; 12 bases line up with TRBD1. Germline V gene sequence: CDR1 SGHTA, CDR2 FQGNSA. The CDR3 runs to 17 residues. V was clipped by 4 bases and J by 0 bases; unmatched bases: 7. CDR3 DNA, as far as it was read: TGTGCCAGCAGCTCAGCGCGGGACAGGGGGCACTCCTACGAG. Its translation is CASSSARDRGHSYE. The CDR3, in full, reads CASSSARDRGHSYEQYF. The complete variable domain, with remaining parts taken from reference TRBV7-2 and TRBJ2-7, reads GAGVSQSPSNKVTEKGKDVELRCDPISGHTALYWYRQSLGQGLEFLIYFQGNSAPDKSGLPSDRFSAERTGGSVSTLTIQRTQQEDSAVYLCASSSARDRGHSYEQYFGPGTRLTVT.

In its sample, this clone was seen a few times. The CDR3 end lies 3 residues beyond the end of the read and is filled in from the germline J gene. The chain couples TRBV19 to TRBJ2-3; TRBD1 might be the D (6 bases). Germline-derived CDR1 and CDR2 are LNHDA and SQIVND (reference sequence). This CDR3 region has 15 residues. Trimming removed 3 bases at V and 2 bases at J, with 12 bases between. The CDR3 DNA, read in part, is TGTGCCAGTAGTATGCCGACAGGAGTCACAGATACG. This gives the protein CASSMPTGVTDT. The complete CDR3 reads CASSMPTGVTDTQYF.

This clone was recorded at least ten times. The read finishes 3 residues shy of the CDR3 end, and the germline J gene is used to complete it. This chain connects TRBV7-7 to TRBJ2-1, with 7 bases matching TRBD2. From germline, CDR1 is SSHAT and CDR2 FNYEAQ (reference sequence). The CDR3 contains 13 residues. V gave up 6 bases and J gave up 5 bases; unmatched junction bases: 4. CDR3 in amino acids: CASSPGLHNEQFF. CDR3 DNA (partial): TGTGCCAGCAGTCCGGGACTACACAATGAG.

This clone was counted many times. The read terminates 3 residues ahead of where the CDR3 ends, so the germline J gene completes it. The genes are TRBV5-1 and TRBJ2-3, with 9 bases aligning to TRBD1. The junction had 6 bases not matched to a gene; V was cut back by 1 base and J by 3 bases. The germline V gene encodes CDR1 SGHRS and CDR2 YFSETQ. The CDR3 consists of 16 residues. The CDR3 bases that were read are TGCGCCAGCAGCTTGCCGCCGACAGGGGGGACAGATACG. This encodes CASSLPPTGGTDT. In full, the CDR3 is CASSLPPTGGTDTQYF. The full variable domain, with the rest looked up from reference TRBV5-1 and TRBJ2-3, is KAGVTQTPRYLIKTRGQQVTLSCSPISGHRSVSWYQQTPGQGLQFLFEYFSETQRNKGNFPGRFSGRQFSNSRSEMNVSTLELGDSALYLCASSLPPTGGTDTQYFGPGTRLTVL.

A word on this clone: The read gets to within 3 residues of the CDR3 end, and the germline J gene fills in the rest. V gene TRBV30 combines with J gene TRBJ1-2, with 9 nucleotides matching TRBD1. Unmatched junction bases numbered 3, after V lost 3 bases and J lost 7 bases. Germline V gives CDR1 GTSNPN, CDR2 SVGIG (reference sequence). The CDR3 covers 12 residues. CDR3 sequence: CAWRGQGSGYTF. The CDR3 DNA, read in part, is TGTGCCTGGAGGGGACAGGGAAGTGGC.

The table lists this clone with many counts. The sequence runs out 3 residues before the end of the CDR3; the remainder is reconstructed from the germline J gene. The chain carries TRBV5-4 and TRBJ1-2; D possibly corresponds to TRBD1 (5 bases). V was cut by 4 bases and J by 4 bases, with 14 bases left in between. The CDR3 runs to 14 residues. The V gene's germline CDR1 is SGHNT and CDR2 YYREEE (reference sequence). This CDR3 is CASSALGRAYGYTF. CDR3 DNA (partial): TGTGCCAGCAGCGCCCTAGGCAGGGCCTATGGC. Full variable domain (outside the CDR3, taken from reference TRBV5-4 and TRBJ1-2): ETGVTQSPTHLIKTRGQQVTLRCSSQSGHNTVSWYQQALGQGPQFIFQYYREEENGRGNFPPRFSGLQFPNYSSELNVNALELDDSALYLCASSALGRAYGYTFGSGTRLTVV.

The table lists this clone with a few counts. The CDR3 goes on 3 residues after the read ends, and that part is filled in from the germline J gene. The genes are TRBV7-3 and TRBJ1-5, with D uncertain. Trimming left V 0 bases short and J 4 bases short, with 10 bases between. This CDR3 comprises 15 residues. Germline V gene sequence: CDR1 SGHTA, CDR2 FQGTGA. The part of the CDR3 DNA that was read is TGTGCCAGCAGCTTAACTGGGCGGGAAAATCAGCCC. Its protein is CASSLTGRENQP. The whole CDR3 sequence is CASSLTGRENQPQHF.

With respect to this clone: The sequence runs out 3 residues before the end of the CDR3; the remainder is reconstructed from the germline J gene. This chain connects TRBV6-1 to TRBJ1-2; 10 bases are shared with TRBD1. Per the germline V gene, CDR1 is MNHNS and CDR2 is SASEGT. The CDR3 consists of 14 residues. The V segment lost 4 bases and the J segment 6 bases; nucleotides outside the gene matches: 5. CDR3 residues: CASSATGGNDGYTF. The DNA read from the CDR3 is TGTGCCAGCAGTGCGACAGGGGGCAATGATGGC.

This clone was picked up a small number of times. The read falls 3 residues short of the CDR3 end, and the missing part is taken from the germline J gene. V gene TRBV18 combines with J gene TRBJ2-7; 8 positions agree with TRBD1. Germline V gives CDR1 KGHSH, CDR2 LQKENI. The J segment lost 5 bases and the V segment lost 3 bases, leaving 9 bases of the junction unmatched. The CDR3 extends over 15 amino acids. The part of the CDR3 DNA that was read is TGTGCCAGCTCACCGACGACAGGGGCCCCCCACGAG. Protein product: CASSPTTGAPHE. The full CDR3 is CASSPTTGAPHEQYF.

This clone was detected ten times or more. From the germline J gene comes the end of the CDR3, since the read stops 3 residues before it. The chain links TRBV2 to TRBJ2-1; D perhaps matches TRBD2 (5 bases). Germline V CDR1 and CDR2: SNHLY, FYNNEI. The CDR3 contains 14 residues. Trimming left V 4 bases short and J 9 bases short, with 16 bases between. The covered CDR3 bases are TGTGCCAGCAGTGTTCGGGGTCCGTATGGTGAG. As protein: CASSVRGPYGE. The whole CDR3 protein reads CASSVRGPYGEQFF.

On this clone: The read ends 3 residues early relative to the CDR3; the germline J gene fills the gap. The rearrangement uses TRBV7-9 and TRBJ2-2, with D uncertain. This CDR3 has 15 residues. Germline V gene data show CDR1 as SEHNR and CDR2 as FQNEAQ (reference sequence). V was pared by 6 bases and J by 3 bases, with 14 bases between. Here the CDR3 reads CASRVQIRDTGELFF. The DNA read from the CDR3 is TGTGCCAGCAGGGTACAGATTCGAGACACCGGGGAG.

Regarding this clone: Coverage ceases 3 residues before the CDR3 finishes, and the germline J gene fills in the end. The gene calls are TRBV18 and TRBJ1-2, with 7 bases matching TRBD1. CDR3 length equals 15 residues. J gave up 4 bases and V 3 bases, and 8 bases lay outside the gene matches. Germline assignment: CDR1 KGHSH and CDR2 LQKENI. The CDR3 bases that were read are TGTGCCAGCTCACCCTCCTCCGCAGGGGGCTATGGC. Amino acids: CASSPSSAGGYG. The CDR3 reads in full as CASSPSSAGGYGYTF.

This clone was recorded a few times. The DNA ends 3 residues before the CDR3 does, and the rest of the CDR3 is filled in from the germline J gene. The chain couples TRBV18 to TRBJ1-4; the D is unclear. The CDR3 is 17 residues long. CDR1 and CDR2 from the germline V gene are KGHSH and LQKENI. V gave up 6 bases and J gave up 0 bases, with 17 bases separating them. The sequenced part of the CDR3 DNA is TGTGCCAGCTCGTACCGGGTCCTAGTTGCAACTAATGAAAAA. Its protein product is CASSYRVLVATNEK. The whole CDR3 reads CASSYRVLVATNEKLFF. The full variable domain, in which reference TRBV18 and TRBJ1-4 provide the parts outside the CDR3, is NAGVMQNPRHLVRRRGQEARLRCSPMKGHSHVYWYRQLPEEGLKFMVYLQKENIIDESGMPKERFSAEFPKEGPSILRIQQVVRGDSAAYFCASSYRVLVATNEKLFFGSGTQLSVL.

This clone was recorded many times. The missing CDR3 end, 3 residues past where the read stops, is filled in from the germline J gene. This chain uses TRBV5-1 with TRBJ2-3; D perhaps matches TRBD1 (6 bases). This CDR3 contains 15 residues. Germline V CDR1 and CDR2: SGHRS, YFSETQ. Trimming stripped 8 bases from V and 3 bases from J, with 19 bases between. CDR3 DNA (partial): TGCGCCAGTCGAGAAGGGGGATCCCCAACAGATACG. Translated, it gives CASREGGSPTDT. The whole CDR3 is CASREGGSPTDTQYF. The entire variable domain, with the rest obtained from reference TRBV5-1 and TRBJ2-3, is as follows: KAGVTQTPRYLIKTRGQQVTLSCSPISGHRSVSWYQQTPGQGLQFLFEYFSETQRNKGNFPGRFSGRQFSNSRSEMNVSTLELGDSALYLCASREGGSPTDTQYFGPGTRLTVL.

This clone was counted only a few times. Sequencing ends 3 residues short of the CDR3 end; the germline J gene provides the rest. The chain has TRBV19 and TRBJ2-7; TRBD1 might be the D (5 bases). Trimming stripped 8 bases from V and 1 base from J, with 6 bases between. CDR1 and CDR2 from the germline V gene are LNHDA and SQIVND (reference sequence). The CDR3 contains 11 residues. The DNA read from the CDR3 is TGTGCCAGTGGGGCGTCCTACGAG. This encodes CASGASYE. The full CDR3 protein is CASGASYEQYF.

On this clone: An end of the junction does not agree with germline; a read error may underlie this. The read finishes 3 residues shy of the CDR3 end, and the germline J gene is used to complete it. This chain connects TRBV30 to TRBJ1-1; D is unclear. Germline values: CDR1 GTSNPN, CDR2 SVGIG (reference sequence). This CDR3 has 10 amino acids. Incomplete CDR3 DNA: TGTGCTTGGAGCCTTTTTGAA. It specifies CAWSLFE. The CDR3 as a whole reads CAWSLFEAFF.

Notes on this clone: Read coverage stops 3 residues before the CDR3 terminus; the germline J gene supplies the remainder. The chain combines TRBV30 with TRBJ1-1; 7 bases map to TRBD1. V was pared by 8 bases and J by 5 bases, with 14 bases of the junction left unmatched. CDR1 and CDR2 (germline): GTSNPN, SVGIG (reference sequence). This CDR3 region has 14 residues. CDR3: CAAVGQGGLTEAFF. Partial CDR3 DNA: TGTGCCGCGGTAGGGCAGGGGGGTTTGACTGAA.